This T cell receptor beta chain was identified during a study of CD8 T cells in Susac syndrome. Sequencing of TCR beta was performed on blood CD8+ T cells and on blood CD4+ T cells. Purification of the CD8+ and CD4+ T cells relied on negative isolation, and TEMRA cells underwent FACS enrichment. Study-level points and caveats: Regarding the TCR sequencing and HLA analysis, the study admitted that a relatively small number of individuals were involved.

Comment on this clonotype: Its antigen is as yet unknown.

Germline V CDR1 and CDR2: SNHLY, FYNNEI. This CDR3 spans 15 amino acids. V lost 6 bases and J 5 bases, leaving 17 bases between the germline ends. RNA in amounts of about 0.45 to 1 ug was reverse transcribed with random hexamers. Across 54 Vbeta and 13 Jbeta, immunoSEQ multiplex PCR amplified TCR beta CDR3. TCRdb reprocessed the immunoSEQ multiplex PCR reads via MiXCR and lists one record per CDR3 protein. The repertoire holds a few hundred thousand distinct CDR3 sequences, around 90% seen once, with about 0.07% in the top ten. This TCR came from a human donor with multiple sclerosis. V is TRBV2 and J is TRBJ2-1; D remains ambiguous. Specimen: CD4+ T cells from PBMCs. The CDR3 spells CASSDLRTENNEQFF. The CDR3 bases are TGTGCCAGCAGCGACTTGCGGACGGAAAACAATGAGCAGTTCTTC. The whole variable domain, remainder taken from reference TRBV2 and TRBJ2-1, is EPEVTQTPSHQVTQMGQEVILRCVPISNHLYFYWYRQILGQKVEFLVSFYNNEISEKSEIFDDQFSVERPDGSNFTLKIRSTKLEDSAMYFCASSDLRTENNEQFFGPGTRLTVL.